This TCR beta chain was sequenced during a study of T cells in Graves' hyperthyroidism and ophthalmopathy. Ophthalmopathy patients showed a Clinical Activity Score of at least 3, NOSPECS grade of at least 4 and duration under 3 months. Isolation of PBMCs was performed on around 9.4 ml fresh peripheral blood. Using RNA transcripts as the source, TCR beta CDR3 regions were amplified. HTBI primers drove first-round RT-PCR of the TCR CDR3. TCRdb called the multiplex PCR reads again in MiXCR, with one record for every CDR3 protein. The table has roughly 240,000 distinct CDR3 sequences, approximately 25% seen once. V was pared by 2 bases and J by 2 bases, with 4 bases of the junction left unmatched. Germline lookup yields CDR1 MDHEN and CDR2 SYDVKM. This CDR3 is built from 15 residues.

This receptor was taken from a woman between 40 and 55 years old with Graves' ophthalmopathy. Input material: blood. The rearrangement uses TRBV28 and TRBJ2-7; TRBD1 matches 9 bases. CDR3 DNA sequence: TGTGCCAGCAGTTTAGGGACAGGGCCAGCCTACGAGCAGTACTTC. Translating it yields CASSLGTGPAYEQYF. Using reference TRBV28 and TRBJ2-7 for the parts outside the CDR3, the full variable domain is DVKVTQSSRYLVKRTGEKVFLECVQDMDHENMFWYRQDPGLGLRLIYFSYDVKMKEKGDIPEGYSVSREKKERFSLILESASTNQTSMYLCASSLGTGPAYEQYFGPGTRLTVT.